This T cell receptor (beta chain) was captured in a study of blood T cells in healthy people across ages. Regarding the study as a whole: Both higher diversity and more naive CD4+ cells marked long-lived donors when set against aged donors.

Notes on this clonotype: Its target is not known.

Sample-barcoded 5' priming and a J-beta primer mix drove a second PCR of about 6 to 12 cycles. TCRdb re-derived calls from the 5' RACE reads in MiXCR, one entry per CDR3 protein. Of 540,000 or so distinct CDR3 sequences listed, around 24% were seen once; the top ten hold just over 8.5%. The CDR3 totals 13 residues. Trimming took 6 bases from V and 5 from J, leaving 13 bases between them. Germline lookup yields CDR1 LNHNV and CDR2 YYDKDF (reference sequence). The same data also went into a second study, on T cells of mothers and their children. That study reports: Sequencing got over 10 million TCR beta CDR3 reads from each mother and approximately 3 million from each child.

Sequenced input: blood. The receptor was isolated from a boy aged 10-17 years in good health. The V call is TRBV15, the J call TRBJ2-5, with D possibly TRBD2 on 6 matching bases. CDR3 in DNA: TGTGCCACCAGGCGGGGACCTCAGGAGACCCAGTACTTC. Encoded protein: CATRRGPQETQYF. Drawing the rest from reference TRBV15 and TRBJ2-5, the complete variable domain is DAMVIQNPRYQVTQFGKPVTLSCSQTLNHNVMYWYQQKSSQAPKLLFHYYDKDFNNEADTPDNFQSRRPNTSFCFLDIRSPGLGDTAMYLCATRRGPQETQYFGPGTRLLVL.